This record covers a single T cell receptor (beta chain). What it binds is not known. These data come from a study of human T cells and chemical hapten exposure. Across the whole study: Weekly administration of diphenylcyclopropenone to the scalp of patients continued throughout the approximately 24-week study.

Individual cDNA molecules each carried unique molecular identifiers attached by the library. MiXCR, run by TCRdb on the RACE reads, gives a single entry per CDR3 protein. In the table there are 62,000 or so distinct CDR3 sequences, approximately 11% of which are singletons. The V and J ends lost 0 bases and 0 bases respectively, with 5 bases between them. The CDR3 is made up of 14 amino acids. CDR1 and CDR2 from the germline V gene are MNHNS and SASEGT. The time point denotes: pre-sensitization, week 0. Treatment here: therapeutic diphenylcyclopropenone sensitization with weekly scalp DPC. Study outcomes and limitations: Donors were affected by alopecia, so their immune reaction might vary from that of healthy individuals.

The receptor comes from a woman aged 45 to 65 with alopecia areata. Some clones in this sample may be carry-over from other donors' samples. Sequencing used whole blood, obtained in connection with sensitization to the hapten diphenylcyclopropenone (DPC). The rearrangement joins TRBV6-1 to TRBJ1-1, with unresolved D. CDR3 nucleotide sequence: TGTGCCAGCAGTGAAGCGGGGTTGAACACTGAAGCTTTCTTT. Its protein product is CASSEAGLNTEAFF.